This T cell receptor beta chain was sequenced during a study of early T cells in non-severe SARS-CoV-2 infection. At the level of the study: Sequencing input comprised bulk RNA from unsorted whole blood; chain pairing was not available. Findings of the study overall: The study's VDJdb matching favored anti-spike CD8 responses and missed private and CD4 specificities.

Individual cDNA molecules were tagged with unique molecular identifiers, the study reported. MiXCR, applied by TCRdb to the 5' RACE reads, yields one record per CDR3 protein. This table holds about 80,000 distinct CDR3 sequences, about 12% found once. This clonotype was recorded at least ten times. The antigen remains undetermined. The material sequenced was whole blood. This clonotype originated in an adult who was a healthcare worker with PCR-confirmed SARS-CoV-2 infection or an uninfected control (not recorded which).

CDR3 nucleotide sequence: TGTGCCAGCAGGCAGGGGGCCTTTGAGACCCAGTACTTC. Its translation: CASRQGAFETQYF. The gene calls are TRBV21-1 and TRBJ2-5; the table's D call TRBD1 went unverified against the DNA. TRBV21-1 has pseudogene status. CDR3 length: 13 residues.